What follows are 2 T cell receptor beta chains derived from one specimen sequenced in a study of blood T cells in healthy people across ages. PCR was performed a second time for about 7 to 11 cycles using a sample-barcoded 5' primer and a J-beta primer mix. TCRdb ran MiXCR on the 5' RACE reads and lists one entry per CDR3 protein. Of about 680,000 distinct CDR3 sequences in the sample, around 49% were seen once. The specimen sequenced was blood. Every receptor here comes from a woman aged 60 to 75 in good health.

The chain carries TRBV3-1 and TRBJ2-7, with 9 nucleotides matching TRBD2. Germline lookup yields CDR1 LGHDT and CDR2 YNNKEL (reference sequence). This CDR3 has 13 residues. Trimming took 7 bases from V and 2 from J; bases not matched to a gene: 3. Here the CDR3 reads CASTSGETYEQYF. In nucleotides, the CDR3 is TGTGCCAGCACTAGCGGGGAAACCTACGAGCAGTACTTC.

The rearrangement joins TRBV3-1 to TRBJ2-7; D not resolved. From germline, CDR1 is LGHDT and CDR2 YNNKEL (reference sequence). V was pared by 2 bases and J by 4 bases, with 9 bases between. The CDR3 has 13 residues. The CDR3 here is CASSQRLGYEQYF. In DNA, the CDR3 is TGTGCCAGCAGCCAACGATTAGGGTACGAGCAGTACTTC.